These 11 T cell receptor beta chains came from one sample sequenced in a study of T-cell reconstitution after alpha-beta-depleted transplantation in children (dated by TCRdb to about 2016). The treatment or condition label of this sample denotes: allogeneic hematopoietic cell transplantation with graft depleted of TCRalphabeta T cells and CD19 B cells. Receptor libraries were prepared by PCR. Data came from an Illumina HiSeq 2500. To normalize quantification of the TCRbeta repertoire, the TCR libraries were built with molecular barcoding that relied on unique molecular identifiers. TCRdb redid the processing of the public reads, applying fastp at Q25 and MiXCR, and retained in-frame beta chains. Each CDR3 protein gets just one entry, which takes the most common genes and DNA from the rows behind it. This sample lists about 610,000 distinct CDR3 sequences; roughly 27% were detected once. The leading ten clones occupy around a third of the sample.

Here the sequenced sample was PBMCs, taken before TCRalphabeta/CD19-depleted stem cell transplant. These receptor sequences come from a boy younger than two with Wiskott-Aldrich syndrome, due to receive a stem cell transplant.

The rearrangement joins TRBV28 to TRBJ2-1; the match to TRBD2 covers 15 bases. V trimming: 5 bases; J trimming: 12 bases; junction bases outside the gene matches: 23. Germline CDR1 is MDHEN and CDR2 is SYDVKM. This CDR3 contains 20 residues. The DNA of the CDR3 is TGTGCCAGCAGTACGATGGGACAGGGGCTTAGGACTAGCGGGAGGGCTGGGCAGTTCTTC. Protein sequence: CASSTMGQGLRTSGRAGQFF.

This clonotype was counted a few times. For the CDR3, the DNA is TGTGCCAGCAGTTCCTCCGGGACAGGGGTGGAGACCCAGTACTTC. Translating gives CASSSSGTGVETQYF. This sequence joins TRBV27 and TRBJ2-5; 10 bases fit TRBD1. Germline values: CDR1 MNHEY, CDR2 SMNVEV (reference sequence). This CDR3 has 15 residues. J gave up 5 bases and V 4 bases, and 7 bases lay outside the gene matches.

The chain uses TRBV5-5 and TRBJ2-1, with D possibly TRBD1 on 6 matching bases. The CDR3 runs 16 residues. Germline assignment: CDR1 SGHKS and CDR2 YYEKEE (reference sequence). Trimming pared 3 bases from V and 4 bases from J, leaving 17 bases between. The CDR3 bases are TGTGCCAGCAGCTGGAATCAGGGGTCCCAATACAATGAGCAGTTCTTC. It translates to CASSWNQGSQYNEQFF.

The chain recombines TRBV12-3 or TRBV12-4 with TRBJ1-3, with 7 bases aligning to TRBD1. The CDR3 consists of 15 residues. V gave up 6 bases and J gave up 2 bases; unmatched junction bases: 7. CDR3 DNA sequence: TGTGCCAGCAGATTGGGACAGCTCACTGGAAACACCATATATTTT. This codes for CASRLGQLTGNTIYF.

This clonotype was counted between two and nine times. This rearrangement joins TRBV18 to TRBJ2-7; maybe TRBD2 (6 bases). Germline V gene data show CDR1 as KGHSH and CDR2 as LQKENI. V lost 3 bases, J lost 5 bases, and 20 bases lay in between. CDR3 length: 16 residues. In DNA form, the CDR3 reads TGTGCCAGCTCACCGACCTTCGGCGGGATTCAAAACGAGCAGTACTTC. This sequence encodes CASSPTFGGIQNEQYF.

This clonotype has only a few counts. The chain is built from TRBV30 and TRBJ2-5; possible D gene TRBD1, 7 bases. Germline V lookup: CDR1 GTSNPN, CDR2 SVGIG (reference sequence). This CDR3 contains 14 residues. Trimming removed 8 bases at V and 1 base at J, with 17 bases between. This CDR3 is CAALEGAPQETQYF. In DNA, the CDR3 is TGTGCCGCCCTGGAGGGGGCCCCCCAAGAGACCCAGTACTTC.

This chain uses TRBV30 with TRBJ1-5; the D is unclear. Germline CDR1 and CDR2: GTSNPN and SVGIG (reference sequence). V dropped 2 bases and J dropped 3 bases, with 8 bases sitting between them. This CDR3 region has 13 residues. The DNA of the CDR3 is TGTGCCTGGAGTAAAGGGATCAATCAGCCCCAGCATTTT. This translates into CAWSKGINQPQHF.

The chain has TRBV5-1 and TRBJ1-5, with D possibly TRBD1 on 5 matching bases. Per germline, CDR1 SGHRS and CDR2 YFSETQ. V was cut by 4 bases and J by 8 bases, with 13 bases left in between. This CDR3 contains 13 residues. The DNA for the CDR3 is TGCGCCAGCAGCCGACAGAGCGGGGAGCCCCAGCATTTT. Protein product: CASSRQSGEPQHF.

This clonotype appeared a few times. The rearrangement uses TRBV28 and TRBJ1-2; 7 positions match TRBD1. Trimming took 5 bases from V and 8 from J; bases not matched to a gene: 11. The CDR3 extends over 14 amino acids. Germline V gene sequence: CDR1 MDHEN, CDR2 SYDVKM. The CDR3 loop is CASSALWTGRGYTF. The CDR3 DNA reads as TGTGCCAGCAGTGCGCTATGGACAGGTAGAGGCTACACCTTC.

Only a few counts were recorded for this clonotype. The chain recombines TRBV20-1 with TRBJ1-5, with no clear D. The V end lost 6 bases, the J end lost 6 bases, and 15 bases lay between the germline ends. The germline V gene encodes CDR1 DFQATT and CDR2 SNEGSKA (reference sequence). This CDR3 comprises 13 residues. The CDR3: CSASTGVGQPQHF. Here the CDR3 DNA reads TGCAGTGCCTCAACTGGGGTGGGTCAGCCCCAGCATTTT.

The gene calls are TRBV2 and TRBJ2-2, with 9 bases lining up with TRBD2. This CDR3 is built from 15 residues. V trimming: 4 bases; J trimming: 6 bases; junction bases outside the gene matches: 6. CDR1 is SNHLY and CDR2 is FYNNEI in the germline V gene. CDR3 sequence (DNA): TGTGCCAGCAGTGCAGGCGGGAGGGCTTCCGGGGAGCTGTTTTTT. Protein product: CASSAGGRASGELFF.